This T cell receptor (beta chain) is from a study of early T cells in non-severe SARS-CoV-2 infection. Study-wide context: The chains were unpaired, and the sequenced material was bulk RNA from unsorted whole blood. General observations from the study: Reliance on VDJdb matching favored anti-spike CD8 responses; private and CD4 specificities were missed.

This clonotype was seen more than once but under ten times. Its antigen is not known. cDNA molecules, individually, were tagged with unique molecular identifiers. In TCRdb, the 5' RACE reads were re-called with MiXCR into one record per CDR3 protein. The profile shows about 83,000 distinct CDR3 sequences, more than 13% of them singletons. The CDR3 contains 13 residues. V dropped 3 bases and J dropped 7 bases, with 11 bases sitting between them. The germline V gene encodes CDR1 SGHAT and CDR2 FQNNGV. The chain employs TRBV11-2 and TRBJ2-3; D uncertain. This TCR came from an adult who was a healthcare worker with PCR-confirmed SARS-CoV-2 infection or an uninfected control (not recorded which). The sample comprised whole blood. This CDR3 is CASSLPSSYTQYF. The CDR3 nucleotides are TGTGCCAGCAGCTTGCCCTCGAGCTATACGCAGTATTTT.